The 3 T cell receptor beta chains given below trace back to one sample, sequenced in a study of PD-L1 blockade in urothelial cancer (TCRdb year 2017). Library method: the immunoSEQ multiplex PCR assay. TCRdb holds this immuneACCESS table with in-frame rearrangements only. Some clones are missing; in checked studies, unresolved V genes explain under half, and the rest has no known cause. Across this sample there are 120,000 or so clones, with 86% seen only once. The ten biggest clones cover 2% to 3% of the sample. The sample's time point label, decoded: peripheral blood 6 weeks after treatment start. The sample here was PBMCs, taken around atezolizumab (anti-PD-L1) treatment. The receptor set was obtained from a man in his fifties or sixties with urothelial cancer.

This clone was found many times. The chain uses TRBV28 and TRBJ1-5, with 8 bases fitting TRBD1. The CDR3 runs 16 residues. In germline, CDR1 is MDHEN, CDR2 SYDVKM. Trimming took 6 bases from V and 5 from J; bases not matched to a gene: 12. DNA for the CDR3: TGTGCCAGCAGGGGCGACAGGGGAATTTGGCATCAGCCCCAGCATTTT. Translated: CASRGDRGIWHQPQHF.

The chain is built from TRBV19 and TRBJ2-4, with 12 bases fitting TRBD2. Germline values: CDR1 LNHDA, CDR2 SQIVND (reference sequence). The CDR3 length is 14 residues. The junction had 4 bases not matched to a gene; V was cut back by 6 bases and J by 7 bases. Written as DNA, the CDR3 is TGTGCCAGTAGCTCGACTAGCGGGAGCAACATTCAGTACTTC. This encodes CASSSTSGSNIQYF.

The chain carries TRBV19 and TRBJ1-2, with 10 bases identical to TRBD1. Germline CDR1 and CDR2: LNHDA and SQIVND (reference sequence). The length of the CDR3 is 15 residues. V shed 2 bases, J shed 5 bases, and the junction held 5 bases outside the gene matches. The CDR3 region has the DNA TGTGCCAGTAGTATACGAGCGGACAGGGGGTATGGCTACACCTTC. It codes for CASSIRADRGYGYTF.